These 9 T cell receptor beta chains were all obtained from the same sample, sequenced in a study of blood T cell repertoires in COVID-19. TCRdb's table, derived via immunoSEQ multiplex PCR, lists solely in-frame clones and lacks some. The repertoire consists of roughly 98,000 clones, with approximately 86% occurring once and the leading ten covering under 13%. Sequencing was performed on peripheral blood. These receptors were obtained from a man between 65 and 80 years old with active or convalescent COVID-19.

The chain has TRBV14 and TRBJ2-1; TRBD2 agrees at 10 bases. Trimming at V came to 1 base and at J to 8 bases, leaving 8 bases not matched to a gene. In germline, CDR1 is SGHDN, CDR2 FVKESK. The CDR3 has 16 amino acids. The CDR3 is CASSQVRTSGQDEQFF. The CDR3, as DNA: TGTGCCAGCAGCCAAGTGAGGACTAGCGGCCAGGATGAGCAGTTCTTC.

The gene calls are TRBV10-3 and TRBJ2-7; D is uncertain. Germline loops: CDR1 ENHRY, CDR2 SYGVKD. V lost 2 bases and J 4 bases, leaving 6 bases between the germline ends. The CDR3 is 12 residues long. DNA for the CDR3: TGTGCCATCAGTGAGCGAGGATACGAGCAGTACTTC. Its protein product is CAISERGYEQYF.

V is TRBV5-1 and J is TRBJ2-7; unclear D gene. Trimming removed 5 bases at V and 0 bases at J, with 12 bases between. The germline V gene encodes CDR1 SGHRS and CDR2 YFSETQ. The CDR3 spans 14 residues. The CDR3 nucleotides are TGCGCCAGCAGATGGCTAGTAAGCTCCTACGAGCAGTACTTC. This encodes CASRWLVSSYEQYF. Together with reference TRBV5-1 and TRBJ2-7, the CDR3 gives the full variable domain: KAGVTQTPRYLIKTRGQQVTLSCSPISGHRSVSWYQQTPGQGLQFLFEYFSETQRNKGNFPGRFSGRQFSNSRSEMNVSTLELGDSALYLCASRWLVSSYEQYFGPGTRLTVT.

Comments on this clone: In the same sample, other DNA sequences code for this CDR3. The V call is TRBV5-1, the J call TRBJ2-2; TRBD1 matches at 7 bases. V was clipped by 0 bases and J by 2 bases; unmatched bases: 1. Germline loops: CDR1 SGHRS, CDR2 YFSETQ. The CDR3 spans 15 residues. CDR3 in amino acids: CASSLGGGNTGELFF. In DNA, the CDR3 is TGCGCCAGCAGCTTGGGAGGGGGCAACACCGGGGAGCTGTTTTTT.

This clone occurred many times. This chain uses TRBV18 with TRBJ1-2; D not certain. Trimming cost V 0 bases and J 1 base, with 6 bases left between them. Germline V gene data show CDR1 as KGHSH and CDR2 as LQKENI. This CDR3 spans 14 amino acids. For the CDR3, the DNA is TGTGCCAGCTCACCACCATCGAGTAACTATGGCTACACCTTC. Translating gives CASSPPSSNYGYTF.

The rearrangement uses TRBV11-2 and TRBJ1-4; no clear D. The CDR3 spans 16 residues. CDR1 and CDR2 (germline): SGHAT, FQNNGV. V was shortened by 3 bases and J by 7 bases, with 18 bases between the two germline ends. DNA of the CDR3: TGTGCCAGCAGCTTCTCGGGGAGGGCTGCAGGTGAAAAACTGTTTTTT. This codes for CASSFSGRAAGEKLFF.

This clone came up once. The chain carries TRBV2 and TRBJ1-1; 11 positions match TRBD1. The CDR3 is 11 amino acids. Germline CDR1 SNHLY, CDR2 FYNNEI. V was pared by 7 bases and J by 13 bases, with 5 bases of the junction left unmatched. CDR3 sequence reads: CASTPGTGGFF. As DNA, the CDR3 is TGTGCCAGCACACCCGGGACAGGGGGTTTCTTT.

About this clone itself: Within the sample, other DNA sequences also encode this same CDR3. The chain couples TRBV7-2 to TRBJ1-2, with a tentative D call TRBD1 (6 bases). The CDR3 has 13 amino acids. CDR1 is SGHTA, CDR2 FQGNSA, per germline. V lost 6 bases to trimming and J lost 4 bases, with 12 bases between them. The CDR3 protein is CASRSGAFYGYTF. The CDR3 DNA follows: TGTGCCAGCAGGTCAGGGGCTTTCTATGGCTACACCTTC.

The chain couples TRBV6-5 to TRBJ1-5; D perhaps matches TRBD1 (6 bases). The V gene lost 7 bases and the J gene lost 4 bases, with 17 bases spanning the gap. The CDR3 contains 15 residues. Germline loops: CDR1 MNHEY, CDR2 SVGAGI. This chain's CDR3 is CASTHGGAGNQPQHF. DNA for the CDR3: TGTGCCAGCACCCATGGGGGGGCCGGGAATCAGCCCCAGCATTTT.